These 23 T cell receptor beta chains came from one sample sequenced in a study of CD8+ T cells in alopecia areata (dated by TCRdb to the late 2010s). Taken with the paper, the label for time point translates to: 20 to 30 weeks on oral tofacitinib. The treatment or condition label, as the study defines it: oral pan-JAK inhibitor, 5-10 mg twice daily. The library was built by means of the immunoSEQ multiplex PCR assay. For TCR sequencing, RNA was extracted from every sample and reverse transcribed into cDNA to serve as template. The clones in this table, taken by TCRdb from immuneACCESS, are in-frame only. Not every clone is retained; where verified, under half of the shortfall comes from an unresolved V gene, and the cause of the rest is unknown. This sample is represented by about 280,000 clones; nearly 60% of them were singletons. The ten largest clonotypes hold around 1.7% of the sample. Sequenced material: CD4+ T cells sorted from blood, taken at week 24, from a patient treated with tofacitinib. The origin of the receptors is a human donor with alopecia areata.

The chain couples TRBV19 to TRBJ1-1; 7 bases map to TRBD1. The CDR3 loop spans 14 amino acids. The germline CDR1 and CDR2 sequences are LNHDA and SQIVND (reference sequence). Losses at the gene ends were 6 bases for V and 4 bases for J; bases not matched to a gene: 8. The CDR3 loop reads CASSLSEGATEAFF. The CDR3 DNA reads TGTGCCAGTAGCCTATCGGAGGGGGCCACTGAAGCTTTCTTT.

Comment on this clone: At one end, the junction sequence differs from germline, possibly due to a read error. Other DNA sequences in this sample translate to the same CDR3. V is TRBV9 and J is TRBJ1-5, with 9 bases identical to TRBD1. In germline, CDR1 is SGDLS, CDR2 YYNGEE. The CDR3 runs 16 residues. The CDR3 nucleotides are TGTGCCAGCAGCCCTCGCCGGACAGGGGACAATCAGCCCCAACATTTT. It specifies CASSPRRTGDNQPQHF.

The rearrangement joins TRBV30 to TRBJ2-2; TRBD1 aligns across 7 bases. The trim removed 7 bases at V and 5 bases at J, leaving 1 base unmatched. The germline V gene has CDR1 GTSNPN and CDR2 SVGIG (reference sequence). The CDR3 extends over 11 amino acids. The CDR3 is CASGGTGELFF. CDR3 in DNA: TGTGCCTCAGGGGGAACCGGGGAGCTGTTTTTT.

Only a few counts were recorded for this clone. This chain uses TRBV30 with TRBJ1-1; D uncertain. V lost 1 base to trimming and J lost 3 bases, with 6 bases between them. Germline V lookup: CDR1 GTSNPN, CDR2 SVGIG (reference sequence). The CDR3 runs 12 residues. In nucleotides, the CDR3 is TGTGCCTGGAGTGAGAGGTACACTGAAGCTTTCTTT. Translating it yields CAWSERYTEAFF.

The chain has TRBV11-2 and TRBJ1-1; D gene uncertain. The CDR3 is made up of 15 amino acids. Germline-derived CDR1 and CDR2 are SGHAT and FQNNGV. V lost 4 bases, J lost 0 bases, and 12 bases lay in between. In nucleotides, the CDR3 is TGTGCCAGCAGCTCGGTGCGGGGATTGAACACTGAAGCTTTCTTT. It codes for CASSSVRGLNTEAFF.

This clone has more than one count but fewer than ten. The chain carries TRBV7-8 and TRBJ1-5, with unresolved D. V lost 1 base to trimming and J lost 6 bases, with 7 bases between them. The CDR3 is 13 residues long. CDR1 and CDR2 from the germline V gene are SGHVS and FQNEAQ. This CDR3 reads CASSLGEIQPQHF. The CDR3 nucleotides are TGTGCCAGCAGCTTAGGGGAAATTCAGCCCCAGCATTTT.

A single count supports this clone. The rearrangement joins TRBV7-6 to TRBJ2-7; TRBD2 agrees at 15 bases. The germline gives CDR1 SGHVS, CDR2 FNYEAQ. The CDR3 is made up of 17 amino acids. Trimming took 5 bases from V and 0 from J; bases not matched to a gene: 5. CDR3 residues: CASSLGLAGGSSYEQYF. The CDR3 coding sequence is TGTGCCAGCAGCCTGGGACTAGCGGGGGGTAGCTCCTACGAGCAGTACTTC.

The chain combines TRBV9 with TRBJ1-2; no definite D call. Germline V gene lookup returns CDR1 SGDLS and CDR2 YYNGEE. CDR3 size: 15 residues. Trimming removed 3 bases from V and 2 bases from J, with 14 bases in between. The CDR3 bases are TGTGCCAGCAGCGGCCAAGGGATGTGGAACTATGGCTACACCTTC. This gives the protein CASSGQGMWNYGYTF.

V usage is TRBV30 and J usage is TRBJ2-1; the D is unclear. The CDR3 totals 13 residues. Deletions cut 1 base from V and 8 bases from J, with 12 bases between. Germline V gene lookup returns CDR1 GTSNPN and CDR2 SVGIG (reference sequence). This CDR3 is CAWSAPGLYEQFF. CDR3 nucleotide sequence: TGTGCCTGGAGTGCCCCGGGCCTTTATGAGCAGTTCTTC.

The chain combines TRBV30 with TRBJ1-1; possibly TRBD1 for D (6 bases). The germline V gene encodes CDR1 GTSNPN and CDR2 SVGIG (reference sequence). The CDR3 has 15 residues. Deletions cut 7 bases from V and 8 bases from J, with 26 bases between. The CDR3 reads CASPLQDRPLGEAFF. CDR3 coding DNA: TGTGCCTCCCCCCTCCAAGACAGGCCCCTTGGGGAAGCTTTCTTT.

This chain connects TRBV5-1 to TRBJ2-7, with TRBD1 identical over 7 bases. The J segment lost 1 base and the V segment lost 7 bases, leaving 5 bases of the junction unmatched. The length of the CDR3 is 13 residues. The germline V gene encodes CDR1 SGHRS and CDR2 YFSETQ. The CDR3 region is CASGTGASYEQYF. CDR3 nucleotide sequence: TGCGCCAGCGGTACAGGGGCGTCCTACGAGCAGTACTTC.

V usage is TRBV11-2 and J usage is TRBJ2-5; D is undetermined. Looked up from germline, CDR1 is SGHAT and CDR2 is FQNNGV. Trimming pared 4 bases from V and 2 bases from J, leaving 11 bases between. The CDR3 sequence is 14 residues long. CDR3 sequence (DNA): TGTGCCAGCAGCTATTACCACCAACAAGAGACCCAGTACTTC. Protein sequence: CASSYYHQQETQYF.

This clone has a handful of counts. The chain has TRBV4-1 and TRBJ2-5; D unresolved. V lost 1 base, J lost 4 bases, and 10 bases lay in between. The CDR3 totals 14 residues. Germline values: CDR1 MGHRA, CDR2 YSYEKL. The CDR3 bases are TGCGCCAGCAGCCAAGGCCTCGGACGAGAGACCCAGTACTTC. It specifies CASSQGLGRETQYF.

The chain combines TRBV6-6 with TRBJ1-6; maybe TRBD1 (5 bases). The CDR3 has 14 amino acids. Germline CDR1 is MNHNY and CDR2 is SVGAGI (reference sequence). Trimming pared 2 bases from V and 10 bases from J, leaving 12 bases between. Written as DNA, the CDR3 is TGTGCCAGCAGTTACAATCCGGGGGTCTCACCCCTCCACTTT. Encoded protein: CASSYNPGVSPLHF.

The J gene is TRBJ2-4, the V gene TRBV30; D gene unclear. Germline V gene sequence: CDR1 GTSNPN, CDR2 SVGIG (reference sequence). The CDR3 is made up of 12 amino acids. Trimming left V 2 bases short and J 7 bases short, with 9 bases between. The CDR3 loop reads CAWSIGRNIQYF. Here the CDR3 DNA reads TGTGCCTGGAGTATAGGGCGGAACATTCAGTACTTC.

This clone showed up just a few times. The V and J genes are TRBV9 and TRBJ2-3, with 7 bases identical to TRBD1. Per the germline V gene, CDR1 is SGDLS and CDR2 is YYNGEE. The ends lost 4 bases at V and 0 bases at J; junction bases unmatched: 5. The CDR3 runs to 15 residues. In DNA form, the CDR3 reads TGTGCCAGCAGCCCGGGGACAGTCAGCACAGATACGCAGTATTTT. Its translation is CASSPGTVSTDTQYF.

The gene calls are TRBV11-1 and TRBJ1-1; D ambiguous. Trimming removed 5 bases from V and 7 bases from J, with 14 bases in between. CDR3 length equals 13 residues. Germline assignment: CDR1 SGHAT and CDR2 FQDESV (reference sequence). The CDR3 sequence: CASSQTTNYEAFF. CDR3 DNA sequence: TGTGCCAGCAGCCAAACAACCAATTATGAAGCTTTCTTT.

This clone was seen repeatedly, ten times or more. The chain combines TRBV19 with TRBJ1-1; D is uncertain. The CDR3 is made up of 15 amino acids. Germline V CDR1 and CDR2: LNHDA, SQIVND (reference sequence). Between the trimmed V and J ends, which lost 5 bases and 4 bases, there was a span of 17 bases. As DNA, the CDR3 is TGTGCCAGTAGTTCCCGAGAGGGATCAGGCACTGAAGCTTTCTTT. It translates to CASSSREGSGTEAFF.

The chain combines TRBV29-1 with TRBJ2-3, with D perhaps matching TRBD2 (6 bases). The germline V gene has CDR1 SQVTM and CDR2 ANQGSEA. The CDR3 sequence is 13 residues long. Trimming took off 7 bases at V and 5 bases at J, with 16 bases between the two ends. The CDR3: CSGGLGRRDTQYF. CDR3 coding DNA: TGCAGCGGCGGTCTGGGGAGGCGAGATACGCAGTATTTT.

The chain recombines TRBV7-9 with TRBJ2-7, with D unresolved. Between the trimmed V and J ends, which lost 5 bases and 7 bases, there was a span of 12 bases. This CDR3 comprises 12 residues. Germline loops: CDR1 SEHNR, CDR2 FQNEAQ (reference sequence). CDR3 in DNA: TGTGCCAGCAGCGGACCTCCGGTTGAGCAGTACTTC. It yields the protein CASSGPPVEQYF. Using reference TRBV7-9 and TRBJ2-7 for the parts outside the CDR3, the full variable domain is DTGVSQNPRHKITKRGQNVTFRCDPISEHNRLYWYRQTLGQGPEFLTYFQNEAQLEKSRLLSDRFSAERPKGSFSTLEIQRTEQGDSAMYLCASSGPPVEQYFGPGTRLTVT.

The CDR3 DNA reads as TGCAGCGTTGTGCCCAGCGGGCTACCCGCCTACGAGCAGTACTTC. Translated, it gives CSVVPSGLPAYEQYF. V gene TRBV29-1 combines with J gene TRBJ2-7; maybe TRBD2 (6 bases). The CDR3 totals 15 residues. Per the germline V gene, CDR1 is SQVTM and CDR2 is ANQGSEA. Trimming cost V 4 bases and J 2 bases, with 18 bases left between them.

The sample holds a few counts of this clone. The J gene is TRBJ2-3, the V gene TRBV30; D may be TRBD1 or TRBD2 (5 bases each). CDR1 is GTSNPN, CDR2 SVGIG, per germline (reference sequence). V was pared by 0 bases and J by 6 bases, with 10 bases between. The CDR3 loop spans 13 amino acids. CDR3 sequence reads: CAWSVGTTDTQYF. The CDR3 nucleotides are TGTGCCTGGAGTGTCGGGACCACCGATACGCAGTATTTT.

The table lists this clone with a few counts. CDR3 protein: CASSLDGSSYNEQFF. CDR3 bases: TGTGCCAGCAGCTTGGATGGGAGCTCCTACAATGAGCAGTTCTTC. The V gene is TRBV5-4, the J gene TRBJ2-1; a weak D match, TRBD2 (5 bases). CDR1 and CDR2 (germline): SGHNT, YYREEE (reference sequence). The CDR3 consists of 15 residues. Trimming stripped 0 bases from V and 0 bases from J, with 7 bases between.